Described below is a single TCR beta chain sequence and its context. Its target is not known. This entry comes from a study of Ad26.COV2.S vaccination and SARS-CoV-2 variants. Study-wide background: Within the COV1001 Ad26.COV2.S trial arm, the donor was enrolled.

The V segment lost 4 bases and the J segment 3 bases; nucleotides outside the gene matches: 9. The CDR3 contains 15 residues. CDR1 is SGHRS, CDR2 YFSETQ, per germline. Treatment in this sample: about 20 received Ad26.COV2.S at low or high dose, single or two shots; 5 received placebo; per-sample allocation not given. Sampling was performed 63 days after the first vaccine or placebo injection. Overall study results and limits: The TCR breadth and depth analyses may have understated or missed part of the total T cell responses. Spike-specific TCR breadth in vaccine recipients exceeded that seen in placebo recipients.

Assay: immunoSEQ multiplex PCR; the TCRdb copy retains only in-frame clones and omits some. The table records 400,000 or so clones, roughly nine tenths of them present only once. The clonotype originates from a person aged 18-65 years who received the Ad26.COV2.S COVID-19 vaccine or a placebo. The chain couples TRBV5-1 to TRBJ1-2; 7 bases fit TRBD1. The input for sequencing was peripheral blood, taken in a trial of Ad26.COV2.S vaccine versus placebo. The CDR3 nucleotides are TGCGCCAGCAGCATCCGACAGGGAGGTGACTATGGCTACACCTTC. Translated, it gives CASSIRQGGDYGYTF.